Below, 29 T cell receptor beta chains from the same sample are listed, as sequenced in a study of CD8 T cells in ankylosing spondylitis. Overall study results and limits: One TCR beta motif, made up of several highly homologous variants, appeared characteristic of ankylosing spondylitis blood.

Their antigens remain unidentified. TCRdb independently ran MiXCR on the 5' RACE reads; one entry per CDR3 protein. Counted here are around 770,000 distinct CDR3 sequences, around 20% occurring once; the ten biggest clones make up about 19%. The sample consisted of blood, either unsorted or a sorted T cell fraction (not recorded which). Source of these receptors: a male donor with ankylosing spondylitis.

In its sample, this clonotype was seen a few times. V usage is TRBV5-1 and J usage is TRBJ2-7, with D possibly matching TRBD2 (6 bases). The germline gives CDR1 SGHRS, CDR2 YFSETQ. CDR3 length: 13 amino acids. V dropped 0 bases and J dropped 6 bases, with 10 bases sitting between them. CDR3: CASSLDGGAEQYF. The CDR3 DNA is TGCGCCAGCAGCTTGGATGGCGGGGCCGAGCAGTACTTC.

The rearrangement joins TRBV7-9 to TRBJ2-5; 8 bases match TRBD1. The CDR3 covers 17 residues. CDR1 and CDR2 from the germline V gene are SEHNR and FQNEAQ (reference sequence). J gave up 2 bases and V 0 bases, and 8 bases lay outside the gene matches. This CDR3 reads CASSLAWAGGNQETQYF. CDR3 bases: TGTGCCAGCAGCTTAGCTTGGGCAGGGGGCAATCAAGAGACCCAGTACTTC.

The V call is TRBV12-3 or TRBV12-4, the J call TRBJ2-7; D is possibly TRBD1 or TRBD2 (5 bases each). With 6 bases removed from V and 6 bases from J, the gap between germline ends came to 21 bases. The CDR3 loop spans 15 amino acids. This CDR3 is CASSLSPDGTLEQYF. CDR3 sequence (DNA): TGTGCCAGCAGCCTTTCCCCGGACGGGACGCTCGAGCAGTACTTC.

The chain is built from TRBV6-1 and TRBJ1-1; a weak D match, TRBD1 (5 bases). The ends were cut back, 6 bases at V and 4 bases at J, with 12 bases in the middle. CDR1 and CDR2 from the germline V gene are MNHNS and SASEGT. The CDR3 is made up of 13 amino acids. The chain's CDR3 is CASRAPGRTEAFF. CDR3 sequence (DNA): TGTGCCAGCAGGGCCCCGGGGCGCACTGAAGCTTTCTTT.

V usage is TRBV5-6 and J usage is TRBJ1-3, with unresolved D. Per the germline V gene, CDR1 is SGHDT and CDR2 is YYEEEE. The CDR3 covers 14 residues. V was shortened by 5 bases and J by 0 bases, with 9 bases between the two germline ends. DNA for the CDR3: TGTGCCAGCAGTCGAGTAGACTCTGGAAACACCATATATTTT. Residues: CASSRVDSGNTIYF.

Only a few counts were recorded for this clonotype. The CDR3 DNA sequence: TGTGCCAGCAGTTTAGGCAGGGGGAAGTATGGCTACACCTTC. It is translated as CASSLGRGKYGYTF. The chain couples TRBV27 to TRBJ1-2; TRBD1 agrees at 7 bases. J was trimmed by 5 bases and V by 2 bases; bases with no gene match: 5. CDR3 length equals 14 residues. Germline V lookup: CDR1 MNHEY, CDR2 SMNVEV (reference sequence).

This clonotype occurred a few times. The rearrangement links TRBV12-3 or TRBV12-4 to TRBJ1-1; no firm D call. Trimming left V 4 bases short and J 3 bases short, with 15 bases between. This CDR3 has 15 residues. The CDR3, as DNA: TGTGCCAGCAGTTCGGAGGGAAGTAGGTACACTGAAGCTTTCTTT. Encoded protein: CASSSEGSRYTEAFF.

J is TRBJ2-1 and V is TRBV5-1; 9 nucleotides align to TRBD2. The germline V gene encodes CDR1 SGHRS and CDR2 YFSETQ. This CDR3 is 16 amino acids long. Germline trimming cut 5 bases from V and 0 bases from J; bases unmatched to any gene: 6. The CDR3 spells CASRLFSGSSYNEQFF. Here the CDR3 DNA reads TGCGCCAGCAGATTATTTAGCGGGAGCTCCTACAATGAGCAGTTCTTC.

This clonotype has a count of ten or more. The chain's CDR3 is CASSFLLAGETQYF. The DNA for the CDR3 is TGTGCCAGCAGCTTTTTACTAGCGGGAGAGACCCAGTACTTC. The chain carries TRBV5-6 and TRBJ2-5; TRBD2 aligns across 9 bases. CDR3 length: 14 amino acids. Germline values: CDR1 SGHDT, CDR2 YYEEEE. Unmatched junction bases numbered 3, after V lost 2 bases and J lost 4 bases.

This clonotype was recorded a few times. The chain couples TRBV10-3 to TRBJ2-1; D remains unclear. Trimming pared 2 bases from V and 7 bases from J, leaving 9 bases between. Germline V CDR1 and CDR2: ENHRY, SYGVKD. The CDR3 length is 13 residues. CDR3 protein: CAISEPPGNEQFF. In DNA, the CDR3 is TGTGCCATCAGTGAGCCCCCCGGGAATGAGCAGTTCTTC.

The chain links TRBV5-1 to TRBJ1-1, with D unresolved. Germline-derived CDR1 and CDR2 are SGHRS and YFSETQ. The V end lost 0 bases, the J end lost 3 bases, and 18 bases lay between the germline ends. This CDR3 contains 17 residues. The CDR3 sequence is CASSLDTTRGRDTEAFF. The CDR3, as DNA: TGCGCCAGCAGCTTGGATACAACGCGAGGGCGCGACACTGAAGCTTTCTTT.

This clonotype turned up a few times. The junction departs from the called germline gene at one end, perhaps through a read error. The V and J genes are TRBV7-7 and TRBJ2-7; D is unresolved. The CDR3 sequence is 13 residues long. Germline V gene sequence: CDR1 SSHAT, CDR2 FNYEAQ (reference sequence). The CDR3 DNA follows: TGTGCTAGCAGCTCTCTGGTTGGGTACGAGCAGTACTTC. Residues: CASSSLVGYEQYF.

This sequence joins TRBV6-5 and TRBJ2-5; 9 positions match TRBD1. Germline V gene sequence: CDR1 MNHEY, CDR2 SVGAGI. The CDR3 totals 16 residues. V shed 0 bases and J 4 bases; nucleotides not matched to a gene: 6. The chain's CDR3 is CASSYSQNRGRETQYF. Written as DNA, the CDR3 is TGTGCCAGCAGTTACTCTCAAAACAGGGGGCGAGAGACCCAGTACTTC.

This clonotype was seen just once. This CDR3 reads CASSTRDGTYGYTF. The CDR3 region has the DNA TGTGCCAGCAGTACCAGGGACGGAACCTATGGCTACACCTTC. The V gene is TRBV12-3 or TRBV12-4, the J gene TRBJ1-2, with a possible D match to TRBD1 (5 bases). The CDR3 is made up of 14 amino acids. V lost 5 bases to trimming and J lost 4 bases, with 14 bases between them.

This clonotype was detected a few times. The gene calls are TRBV6-1 and TRBJ2-7, with 9 positions matching TRBD2. Germline values: CDR1 MNHNS, CDR2 SASEGT. Trimming cost V 4 bases and J 6 bases; bases outside gene matches: 10. The CDR3 is 15 residues long. This CDR3 reads CASSGLSGGRLEQYF. The CDR3 DNA is TGTGCCAGCAGTGGTCTGAGCGGGGGGAGGCTCGAGCAGTACTTC.

The CDR3 protein is CASSALTASGNTIYF. CDR3 sequence (DNA): TGTGCCAGCAGTGCCCTGACGGCCTCTGGAAACACCATATATTTT. The V and J genes are TRBV12-3 or TRBV12-4 and TRBJ1-3; D is uncertain. Trimming pared 5 bases from V and 0 bases from J, leaving 11 bases between. This CDR3 has 15 residues.

In DNA, the CDR3 is TGTGCCAGCAGCGTAGTGGGACTAGCGGGAACCGGGGAGCTGTTTTTT. Translated, it gives CASSVVGLAGTGELFF. The rearrangement uses TRBV9 and TRBJ2-2; 13 positions match TRBD2. The CDR3 is 16 residues long. Germline V CDR1 and CDR2: SGDLS, YYNGEE. V shed 0 bases and J 5 bases; nucleotides not matched to a gene: 1.

The chain links TRBV11-3 to TRBJ2-5, with a tentative D call TRBD2 (5 bases). The ends were cut back, 5 bases at V and 5 bases at J, with 12 bases in the middle. This CDR3 has 13 amino acids. Germline CDR1 SGHNT, CDR2 YENEEA. CDR3 protein: CASSRGLDETQYF. Here the CDR3 DNA reads TGTGCCAGCAGCCGAGGACTCGATGAGACCCAGTACTTC.

This clonotype was counted between two and nine times. The chain has TRBV10-3 and TRBJ2-2; 14 nucleotides line up with TRBD2. V lost 8 bases and J lost 4; bases outside the gene matches: 15. CDR3 length: 19 residues. CDR1 is ENHRY, CDR2 SYGVKD, per germline. The DNA for the CDR3 is TGTGCCATCCGGCCGGCAGGGACTAGCGGGAGAGGGGGCACCGGGGAGCTGTTTTTT. Protein product: CAIRPAGTSGRGGTGELFF.

The V gene is TRBV24-1, the J gene TRBJ2-1; 14 nucleotides line up with TRBD2. Germline values: CDR1 KGHDR, CDR2 SFDVKD. The CDR3 has 16 residues. V was pared by 9 bases and J by 9 bases, with 12 bases of the junction left unmatched. This CDR3 is CATGNQGLAGVREQFF. CDR3 DNA: TGTGCCACCGGAAACCAGGGACTAGCGGGAGTACGTGAGCAGTTCTTC.

The chain joins TRBV4-1 to TRBJ1-3, with TRBD1 identical over 8 bases. CDR3 length: 16 amino acids. From germline, CDR1 is MGHRA and CDR2 YSYEKL. With V trimmed by 4 bases and J by 6 bases, 11 bases remained unmatched. The CDR3 reads CASSPYGQGPANTIYF. CDR3 nucleotide sequence: TGCGCCAGCAGCCCCTACGGACAGGGCCCGGCAAACACCATATATTTT.

This clonotype was seen a handful of times. The chain is built from TRBV28 and TRBJ2-1; the match to TRBD1 covers 10 bases. The CDR3 extends over 15 amino acids. With V trimmed by 6 bases and J by 9 bases, 11 bases remained unmatched. In germline, CDR1 is MDHEN, CDR2 SYDVKM. DNA of the CDR3: TGTGCCAGCAGAGAAGCCGGGACAGGGGAGGGTGAGCAGTTCTTC. Translating gives CASREAGTGEGEQFF.

This chain uses TRBV4-1 with TRBJ2-2; 10 nucleotides align to TRBD1. Germline CDR1 reads MGHRA; CDR2 reads YSYEKL. The CDR3 spans 15 residues. With 8 bases clipped from V and 5 bases from J, the junction kept 8 bases outside the gene matches. The CDR3 coding sequence is TGCGCCAGCGGTCCCGGGACAGGGGTTACCGGGGAGCTGTTTTTT. It encodes CASGPGTGVTGELFF.

This clonotype was recorded many times. The chain uses TRBV24-1 and TRBJ2-3; D is perhaps TRBD1 or TRBD2 (5 bases each). V lost 3 bases and J 2 bases, leaving 8 bases between the germline ends. The CDR3 runs 14 residues. Looked up from germline, CDR1 is KGHDR and CDR2 is SFDVKD. The CDR3 bases are TGTGCCACCAGTGATCGGGGCTCCACAGATACGCAGTATTTT. As protein: CATSDRGSTDTQYF.

This clonotype has a count of ten or more. This sequence joins TRBV28 and TRBJ2-7, with 9 bases matching TRBD1. CDR3 length: 14 residues. V shed 3 bases, J shed 4 bases, and the junction held 4 bases outside the gene matches. CDR1 is MDHEN, CDR2 SYDVKM, per germline. The CDR3 reads CASSLGDRAYEQYF. For the CDR3, the DNA is TGTGCCAGCAGTTTGGGGGACAGGGCTTACGAGCAGTACTTC.

The chain couples TRBV10-3 to TRBJ1-1; D is possibly TRBD1 (5 bases). The CDR3 contains 14 residues. Germline CDR1 is ENHRY and CDR2 is SYGVKD. Trimming removed 2 bases from V and 1 base from J, with 8 bases in between. This chain's CDR3 is CAISEVGPNTEAFF. The CDR3 nucleotides are TGTGCCATCAGTGAGGTGGGACCGAACACTGAAGCTTTCTTT.

This clonotype was detected ten times or more. The V gene is TRBV20-1, the J gene TRBJ2-3; TRBD2 matches 8 bases. The J segment lost 7 bases and the V segment lost 0 bases, leaving 21 bases of the junction unmatched. CDR3 length equals 19 residues. The V gene's germline CDR1 is DFQATT and CDR2 SNEGSKA (reference sequence). The CDR3 spells CSARDAQRGPRGGPNTQYF. The CDR3 DNA follows: TGCAGTGCTAGAGATGCCCAGCGGGGGCCCAGGGGAGGACCAAATACGCAGTATTTT.

The V call is TRBV10-3, the J call TRBJ1-2, with TRBD1 identical over 7 bases. CDR3 length: 13 amino acids. CDR1 is ENHRY, CDR2 SYGVKD, per germline. Losses at the gene ends were 10 bases for V and 0 bases for J; bases not matched to a gene: 5. The CDR3 nucleotides read TGTGCCACCGGGACAGCGACTAACTATGGCTACACCTTC. It is translated as CATGTATNYGYTF.

Only a few counts were recorded for this clonotype. The gene calls are TRBV29-1 and TRBJ2-1; D remains unclear. Germline CDR1 and CDR2: SQVTM and ANQGSEA. The CDR3 extends over 11 amino acids. Trimming shortened V by 7 bases and J by 8 bases, and 12 bases separated the two germline ends. The CDR3 DNA reads TGCAGCGCTGGACCCGAACATGAGCAGTTCTTC. This sequence encodes CSAGPEHEQFF.